These 2 T cell receptor beta chains were all obtained from the same sample, sequenced in a study of T cell changes during pregnancy in multiple sclerosis. Assay: immunoSEQ multiplex PCR; the TCRdb copy retains only in-frame clones and omits some. The repertoire includes tens of thousands of clones, around 93% of them detected once, and 0.9% to 1.2% sits in the top ten. This material consisted of peripheral blood, taken in the first trimester of pregnancy. The receptors were gathered from a female donor with multiple sclerosis, enrolled in a pregnancy study.

The V call is TRBV5-1, the J call TRBJ2-5; D perhaps matches TRBD1 (6 bases). The germline V gene encodes CDR1 SGHRS and CDR2 YFSETQ. The CDR3 has 14 amino acids. V lost 0 bases and J lost 2, with 8 bases in between. CDR3 DNA sequence: TGCGCCAGCAGCTTGGGGCAGGGGCAAGAGACCCAGTACTTC. This translates into CASSLGQGQETQYF.

Here the CDR3 reads CASSLSRGIGETQYF. CDR3 DNA: TGTGCCAGCAGTTTATCGAGGGGGATCGGAGAGACCCAGTACTTC. The chain recombines TRBV27 with TRBJ2-5; the D gene is possibly TRBD1 (6 bases). V was pared by 0 bases and J by 4 bases, with 12 bases between. This CDR3 region has 15 residues. The germline gives CDR1 MNHEY, CDR2 SMNVEV (reference sequence).